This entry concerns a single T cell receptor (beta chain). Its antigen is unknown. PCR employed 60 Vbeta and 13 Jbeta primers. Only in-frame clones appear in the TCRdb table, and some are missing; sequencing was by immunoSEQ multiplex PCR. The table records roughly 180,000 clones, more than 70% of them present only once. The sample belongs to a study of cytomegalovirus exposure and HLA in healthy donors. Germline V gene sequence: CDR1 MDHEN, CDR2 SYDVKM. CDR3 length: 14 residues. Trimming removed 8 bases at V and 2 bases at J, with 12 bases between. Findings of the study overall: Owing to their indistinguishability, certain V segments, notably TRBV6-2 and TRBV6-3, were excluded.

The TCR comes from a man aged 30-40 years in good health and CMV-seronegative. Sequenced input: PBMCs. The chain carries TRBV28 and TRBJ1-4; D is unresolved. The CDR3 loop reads CASGRLRTNEKLFF. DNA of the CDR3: TGTGCCAGCGGCAGGTTACGGACTAATGAAAAACTGTTTTTT.